This T cell receptor beta chain is from a study of blood T cell repertoires in COVID-19. In the study overall: Samples representing acute and convalescent COVID-19 were sourced from the United States, Italy and Spain. Nucleic acid was either cDNA or gDNA, and it came from T cells, B-cell-depleted T cells, or PBMCs.

This clone was seen only once. In the original processing: Scientists estimated how many nucleated cells there were by amplifying reference gene primers. This table comes from immunoSEQ multiplex PCR, and its TCRdb copy is limited to in-frame clones, with some not included. V, J and clone size are taken as reported in that table, and D and trimming were inferred from the DNA itself. The sample comprises tens of thousands of clones, approximately 86% of which are singletons, and 3.5% to 4.5% rests with the top ten. Germline values: CDR1 MNHEY, CDR2 SVGAGI. The CDR3 has 14 amino acids. V was clipped by 3 bases and J by 7 bases, with 15 bases between them.

This sequence originates from a man aged 45 to 65 with acute or convalescent COVID-19. The sequenced material came from peripheral blood. The genes are TRBV6-5 and TRBJ1-2, with D maybe TRBD1 (5 bases). The CDR3 DNA is TGTGCCAGCAGTTATACAGGAGGGTGGGGTGGCTACACCTTC. It translates to CASSYTGGWGGYTF.